This passage covers 17 T cell receptor beta chains from one sample sequenced in a study of cytomegalovirus exposure and HLA in healthy donors (dated by TCRdb to 2017 to 2019). Libraries were made using the immunoSEQ multiplex PCR assay. The multiplex PCR relied on a mix of 60 forward primers for TCR Vbeta segments and 13 reverse primers for TCR Jbeta segments. The table was pulled from immuneACCESS by TCRdb, which kept in-frame rearrangements only. Such tables lose some clones; where checked, under half of the loss comes from unresolved V genes, and the rest has no known cause. The sample table shows about 190,000 clones, and over 60% are seen once. Clones ranked in the top ten supply more than 4.5% of the sample. Source material: PBMCs. These receptor sequences come from a man aged 25 to 40 in good health and CMV-seropositive.

This clone was detected only once. This chain uses TRBV9 with TRBJ1-6; 7 bases agree with TRBD1. CDR1 SGDLS and CDR2 YYNGEE come from the germline V gene. The V gene end was trimmed by 4 bases and the J gene end by 9 bases; junction bases not matched to a gene: 10. The length of the CDR3 is 15 residues. The DNA of the CDR3 is TGTGCCAGCAGCCCCCTGGACAGGTCGGGTTCACCCCTCCACTTT. It is translated as CASSPLDRSGSPLHF.

The chain joins TRBV6-5 to TRBJ2-4; 11 nucleotides match TRBD1. V shed 0 bases, J shed 6 bases, and the junction held 4 bases outside the gene matches. There are 16 residues in the CDR3. Germline CDR1 is MNHEY and CDR2 is SVGAGI. As DNA, the CDR3 is TGTGCCAGCAGTTACTCCGGGACAGGGGGGAGAAACATTCAGTACTTC. Translation: CASSYSGTGGRNIQYF.

J is TRBJ1-2 and V is TRBV9, with D perhaps matching TRBD1 (6 bases). V lost 4 bases and J lost 4, with 17 bases in between. CDR3 size: 15 residues. CDR1 and CDR2 from the germline V gene are SGDLS and YYNGEE. The CDR3 loop is CASSHRQEGSYGYTF. The DNA for the CDR3 is TGTGCCAGCAGCCACCGACAGGAAGGATCCTATGGCTACACCTTC.

This rearrangement joins TRBV21-1 to TRBJ2-7; no DNA check was done on the table's D call, TRBD2. TRBV21-1 is flagged as a pseudogene. The CDR3 sequence is 15 residues long. CDR3 bases: TGTGCCAGCAGCCCCCCATCCCGGGGGACGGCACCGAAGTACTTC. It codes for CASSPPSRGTAPKYF.

The V call is TRBV4-1, the J call TRBJ1-2, with 8 bases aligning to TRBD1. In germline, CDR1 is MGHRA, CDR2 YSYEKL. With 0 bases clipped from V and 4 bases from J, the junction kept 4 bases outside the gene matches. This CDR3 contains 15 residues. The CDR3 sequence is CASSQDQGQAYGYTF. The CDR3 DNA reads TGCGCCAGCAGCCAAGATCAGGGACAGGCCTATGGCTACACCTTC.

CDR3 DNA sequence: TGCGCCAGCAGCCAAGGTCCCCCGGGGAAATCGTCCTACAATGAGCAGTTCTTC. As protein: CASSQGPPGKSSYNEQFF. This sequence joins TRBV4-1 and TRBJ2-1, with a possible D match to TRBD2 (5 bases). Germline CDR1 MGHRA, CDR2 YSYEKL. V lost 1 base, J lost 1 base, and 17 bases lay in between. CDR3 length equals 18 residues.

This clone was detected a few times. This chain connects TRBV19 to TRBJ2-7, with a possible D match to TRBD2 (7 bases). The CDR3 spans 15 residues. V dropped 3 bases and J dropped 3 bases, with 15 bases sitting between them. Germline CDR1 reads LNHDA; CDR2 reads SQIVND (reference sequence). The CDR3 loop is CASSIGGGGNYEQYF. CDR3 bases: TGTGCCAGTAGTATCGGGGGAGGGGGTAACTACGAGCAGTACTTC.

The chain couples TRBV6-5 to TRBJ1-2; TRBD1 agrees at 12 bases. V gave up 2 bases and J gave up 2 bases; unmatched junction bases: 0. Germline CDR1 MNHEY, CDR2 SVGAGI. The CDR3 is 15 amino acids. Here the CDR3 reads CASSYGTGGNYGYTF. The CDR3 DNA reads as TGTGCCAGCAGTTACGGGACAGGGGGCAACTATGGCTACACCTTC.

The chain links TRBV7-8 to TRBJ1-2; 8 bases map to TRBD1. The trim removed 7 bases at V and 4 bases at J, leaving 8 bases unmatched. This CDR3 region has 14 residues. The germline V gene has CDR1 SGHVS and CDR2 FQNEAQ. CDR3 sequence: CASNPGGFGYGYTF. The CDR3 DNA follows: TGTGCCAGCAACCCAGGGGGCTTTGGCTATGGCTACACCTTC.

V is TRBV10-3 and J is TRBJ2-7, with TRBD2 matching over 10 bases. CDR1 and CDR2 (germline): ENHRY, SYGVKD. The CDR3 totals 16 residues. V lost 6 bases, J lost 5 bases, and 13 bases stayed unmatched. The DNA for the CDR3 is TGTGCCATCAGCGCAGGACTAGCGGTCCCCCGGGACGAGCAGTACTTC. Its protein product is CAISAGLAVPRDEQYF.

This chain connects TRBV14 to TRBJ2-5, with 7 nucleotides matching TRBD1. V trimming: 1 base; J trimming: 5 bases; junction bases outside the gene matches: 4. Germline CDR1 and CDR2: SGHDN and FVKESK. The CDR3 totals 14 residues. CDR3 region: CASSQGTGLETQYF. The CDR3, as DNA: TGTGCCAGCAGCCAAGGGACAGGTCTCGAGACCCAGTACTTC.

This clone occurred a few times. This chain links TRBV7-8 with TRBJ1-5; D possibly corresponds to TRBD1 (6 bases). Looked up from germline, CDR1 is SGHVS and CDR2 is FQNEAQ. Deletions cut 3 bases from V and 0 bases from J, with 9 bases between. The CDR3 contains 15 residues. CDR3 bases: TGTGCCAGCAGCTTTACAGGGAATAGCAATCAGCCCCAGCATTTT. It yields the protein CASSFTGNSNQPQHF.

The genes are TRBV5-5 and TRBJ1-1; D perhaps matches TRBD1 (6 bases). The V and J ends lost 3 bases and 1 base respectively, with 19 bases between them. The CDR3 consists of 17 residues. Looked up from germline, CDR1 is SGHKS and CDR2 is YYEKEE (reference sequence). Here the CDR3 reads CASSSVPGGQSNTEAFF. In DNA form, the CDR3 reads TGTGCCAGCAGCTCGGTGCCCGGAGGACAGTCGAACACTGAAGCTTTCTTT.

This sequence joins TRBV7-2 and TRBJ1-3; D might be TRBD1 (6 bases). Looked up from germline, CDR1 is SGHTA and CDR2 is FQGNSA. Trimming left V 1 base short and J 0 bases short, with 10 bases between. This CDR3 contains 16 residues. The CDR3 DNA follows: TGTGCCAGCAGCTTAGGTGGGGACACCTCTGGAAACACCATATATTTT. The encoded protein is CASSLGGDTSGNTIYF.

Points on this clone: Other DNA sequences within the sample encode an identical CDR3. The CDR3, as DNA: TGTGCCACCCAGGGTTCTGGAAACACCATATATTTT. This encodes CATQGSGNTIYF. This chain joins TRBV10-3 and TRBJ1-3, with D possibly TRBD1 on 5 matching bases. V shed 10 bases and J shed 1 base, with 8 bases lying between them. CDR1 and CDR2 from the germline V gene are ENHRY and SYGVKD. CDR3 length equals 12 residues.

This clone was seen once. The chain employs TRBV18 and TRBJ1-2; no reliable D call. The CDR3 is made up of 12 amino acids. Per the germline V gene, CDR1 is KGHSH and CDR2 is LQKENI. V was pared by 8 bases and J by 0 bases, with 7 bases between. The CDR3 here is CASATANYGYTF. DNA for the CDR3: TGTGCCAGCGCTACAGCTAACTATGGCTACACCTTC.

This sequence joins TRBV7-2 and TRBJ1-4; TRBD1 is a possible D gene (6 bases). The length of the CDR3 is 15 residues. V was clipped by 5 bases and J by 5 bases, with 15 bases between them. Germline CDR1 is SGHTA and CDR2 is FQGNSA. For the CDR3, the DNA is TGTGCCAGCAGCCCACAGGGTTTGGGCAATGAAAAACTGTTTTTT. This translates into CASSPQGLGNEKLFF.